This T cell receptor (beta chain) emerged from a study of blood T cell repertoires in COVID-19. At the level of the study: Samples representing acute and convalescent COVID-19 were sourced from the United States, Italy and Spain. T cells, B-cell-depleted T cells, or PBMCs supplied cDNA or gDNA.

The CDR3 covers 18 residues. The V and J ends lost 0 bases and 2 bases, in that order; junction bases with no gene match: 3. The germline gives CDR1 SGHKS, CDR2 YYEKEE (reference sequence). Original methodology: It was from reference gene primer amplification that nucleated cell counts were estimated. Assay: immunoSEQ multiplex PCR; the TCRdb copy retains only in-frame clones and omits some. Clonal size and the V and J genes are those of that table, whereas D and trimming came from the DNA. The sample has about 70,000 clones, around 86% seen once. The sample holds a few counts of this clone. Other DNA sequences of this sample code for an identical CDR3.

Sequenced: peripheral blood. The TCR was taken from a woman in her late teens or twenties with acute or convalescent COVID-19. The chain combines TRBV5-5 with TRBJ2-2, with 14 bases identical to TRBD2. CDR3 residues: CASSLGLAGGPNTGELFF. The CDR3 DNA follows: TGTGCCAGCAGCTTGGGACTAGCGGGAGGGCCTAACACCGGGGAGCTGTTTTTT.